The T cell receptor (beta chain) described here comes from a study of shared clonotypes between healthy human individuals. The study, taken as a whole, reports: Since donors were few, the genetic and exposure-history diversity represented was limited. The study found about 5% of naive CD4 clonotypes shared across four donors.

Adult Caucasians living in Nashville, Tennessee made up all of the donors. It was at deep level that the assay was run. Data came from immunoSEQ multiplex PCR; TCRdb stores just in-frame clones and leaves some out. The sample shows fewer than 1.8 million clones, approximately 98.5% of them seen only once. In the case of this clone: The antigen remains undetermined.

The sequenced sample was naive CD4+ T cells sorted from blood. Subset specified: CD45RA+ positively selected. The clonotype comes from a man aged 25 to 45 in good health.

The CDR3 DNA reads TGTGCCAGCAGCTTAAGATCTCGCTCTGGAAACACCATATATTTT. It yields the protein CASSLRSRSGNTIYF. The chain uses TRBV7-8 and TRBJ1-3, with no clear D. Trimming took off 2 bases at V and 0 bases at J, with 8 bases between the two ends. The CDR3 extends over 15 amino acids. CDR1 is SGHVS and CDR2 is FQNEAQ in the germline V gene.